This record covers a single T cell receptor beta chain. The clone's antigen remains unknown. Base qualities are not recorded, but no much larger clone differs from it by a single base. This entry comes from a study of blood T cell repertoires in COVID-19 (dated by TCRdb to 2019 to 2021). General notes on the study: Samples covering the acute and convalescent phases of COVID-19 were provided by collaborators in the United States, Italy and Spain. Deeply sampled blood TCRbeta repertoires from subjects exposed to, actively infected with, or recovered from COVID-19 were included in the dataset. The prospective study material was composed of cDNA or gDNA derived from T cells, B-cell-depleted T cells, or PBMCs. The repertoires were released in a freely available public database meant as a resource for research on the immune response to SARS-CoV-2. The sample metadata nearly always contained a de-identified subject ID, COVID-19 status, age in years and sex. The samples were drawn from the first 160 participants of the ongoing ImmuneRACE study and from 1,254 subjects provided by 6 global collaborators. Where available, HLA class I and class II types were obtained from metadata supplied by the sample provider rather than from assay-based typing.

The immunoSEQ Assay, a bias-controlled multiplex PCR, was used to amplify TCRbeta CDR3 regions from genomic DNA. On the study's bioinformatics: Nucleated cell counts per sample were estimated from amplification of reference gene primers within the assay. To quantify the absolute abundance of each unique TCRbeta CDR3 rearrangement, sequence reads were collapsed and filtered. Productive Simpson clonality was computed per sample as the square root of Simpson's diversity index over productive rearrangements. Not all clones reach the TCRdb copy of this immuneACCESS table, which keeps in-frame sequences only. Checked studies attribute under half of the gap to unresolved V genes and leave the rest unexplained. V and J calls and clone size follow that table, whereas D and trimming were derived from the DNA. The sample contains about 40,000 clones, 91% of them found a single time. Around 14% of the sample belongs to the ten largest clones.

The collaborating institutions used their own protocols to collect whole blood in K2EDTA tubes. For TCRbeta analysis, collaborators shipped samples in one of three forms: frozen whole blood, isolated PBMCs, or DNA extracted from either of those sample types. Overall study outcomes, separate from this receptor: The amount of clinical and demographic metadata varied by source and participant and was provided uncurated.

The clonotype originates from a woman aged 25 to 45 in a cohort sampled during active COVID-19. The source material was peripheral blood.

In nucleotide form, the sequence is TGCGCCAGCAGCCCCCTGGGGCTCTACGAGCAGTACTTC. Protein translation: CASSPLGLYEQYF. The chain couples TRBV5-1 to TRBJ2-7; TRBD1 could be the D gene, as 5 bases match. CDR1 SGHRS and CDR2 YFSETQ were looked up in the germline V gene. The junction shows trimming of 4 bases on V and 3 bases on J, plus 11 bases between the germline ends. Its CDR3 holds 13 amino acids, cysteine through phenylalanine. Only the CDR3 DNA stays, 39 bases, in frame from base 1.